Listed below are T cell receptor beta chains from one sample, sequenced in a study of blood T cells in healthy people across ages. TCRdb re-called the 5' RACE reads with MiXCR, one entry per CDR3 protein. Of about 1.8 million distinct CDR3 sequences listed, roughly 52% are singletons. The specimen was blood. Receptors originate from a woman in her thirties or forties in good health. Both conserved end residues are part of each CDR3. A D gene is named only where the DNA matches it firmly. Clone size is not always given. Where it is, it says once, few, many or a class for expanded clones.

d_gene	v_gene	j_gene	abundance	CDR3aa	CDR3nt
TRBD2	TRBV2	TRBJ2-5	NA	CAGGGIAGDQETQYF	TGTGCCGGTGGGGGTATAGCGGGGGATCAAGAGACCCAGTACTTC
NA	TRBV18	TRBJ2-3	NA	CASSPTARSTDTQYF	TGTGCCAGCTCACCAACGGCCAGGAGCACAGATACGCAGTATTTT
TRBD1	TRBV7-2	TRBJ1-4	NA	CASSLQDRGLTNEKLFF	TGTGCCAGCAGCTTACAAGACAGGGGGCTAACTAATGAAAAACTGTTTTTT
NA	TRBV21-1	TRBJ2-7	few	CASSKNRDSKTYEQYF	TGTGCCAGCAGCAAGAATCGGGACAGCAAAACCTACGAGCAGTACTTC
NA	TRBV7-2	TRBJ1-2	NA	CASQGTSYGYTF	TGTGCCAGTCAAGGGACCTCCTATGGCTACACCTTC
TRBD2	TRBV29-1	TRBJ2-1	few	CSVDLLAAFNEQFF	TGCAGCGTTGACTTGCTAGCGGCTTTCAATGAGCAGTTCTTC
TRBD2	TRBV12-5	TRBJ2-1	few	CASGLRGGSYNEQFF	TGTGCTAGTGGTCTGCGGGGGGGCTCCTACAATGAGCAGTTCTTC
TRBD2	TRBV7-9	TRBJ2-3	NA	CASSQGLDFTDTQYF	TGTGCCAGCAGCCAGGGACTAGACTTCACAGATACGCAGTATTTT
NA	TRBV7-8	TRBJ1-2	NA	CASSLAQDSYGYTF	TGTGCCAGCAGCTTAGCTCAGGATTCCTATGGCTACACCTTC
NA	TRBV24-1	TRBJ2-7	NA	CATSDIYEQYF	TGTGCCACCAGTGATATCTACGAGCAGTACTTC
NA	TRBV6-2/TRBV6-3	TRBJ1-2	few	CASRTVRDYGYTF	TGTGCCAGCAGGACAGTTCGTGACTATGGCTACACCTTC
NA	TRBV15	TRBJ1-4	NA	CATSREGADNEKLFF	TGTGCCACCAGCAGAGAGGGGGCGGATAATGAAAAACTGTTTTTT
NA	TRBV9	TRBJ1-4	few	CASSVDSRGEKLFF	TGTGCCAGCAGCGTGGACAGTCGAGGTGAAAAACTGTTTTTT
NA	TRBV27	TRBJ2-4	NA	CASSLSFQNIQYF	TGTGCCAGCAGTTTATCTTTCCAAAACATTCAGTACTTC
TRBD2	TRBV20-1	TRBJ2-1	NA	CSARDGEGLAKAEQFF	TGCAGTGCTAGAGACGGGGAGGGTCTAGCGAAGGCTGAGCAGTTCTTC
TRBD2	TRBV14	TRBJ2-1	NA	CASSQDQVLAGANLPYNEQFF	TGTGCCAGCAGCCAAGATCAAGTACTAGCGGGGGCCAACTTACCCTACAATGAGCAGTTCTTC
NA	TRBV6-5	TRBJ2-1	NA	CASSGGMNNEQFF	TGTGCCAGCAGTGGAGGTATGAATAATGAGCAGTTCTTC
NA	TRBV20-1	TRBJ2-1	many	CSARTYNEQFF	TGCAGTGCTAGGACTTACAATGAGCAGTTCTTC
TRBD1	TRBV9	TRBJ1-1	NA	CASSEQGDTEAFF	TGTGCCAGCAGCGAGCAGGGGGACACTGAAGCTTTCTTT
TRBD1	TRBV20-1	TRBJ1-2	NA	CSASRTGGGYGYTF	TGCAGTGCTAGTCGGACAGGGGGGGGCTATGGCTACACCTTC
TRBD2	TRBV24-1	TRBJ2-3	NA	CATTSSGSFTDTQYF	TGTGCCACCACCTCTAGCGGGTCCTTCACAGATACGCAGTATTTT
NA	TRBV7-9	TRBJ1-5	NA	CASTRDTKQPQHF	TGTGCCAGCACCCGGGACACTAAACAGCCCCAGCATTTT